This entry lists 19 T cell receptor beta chains sequenced from one sample in a study of blood T cell repertoires in COVID-19. Sequencing used immunoSEQ multiplex PCR; TCRdb keeps in-frame clones, though not all of them. The sample includes approximately 260,000 clones, approximately 90% of them seen just once. The sequenced sample consisted of peripheral blood. The receptor set was obtained from a man between 60 and 75 years old who had recovered from COVID-19.

On this clone itself: The DNA is left out, because the CDR3 cannot be placed on it with certainty; the CDR3 is given as TCRdb lists it. The chain combines TRBV21-1 with TRBJ1-1. TRBV21-1 counts as a pseudogene. With termini counted, the CDR3 has 18 amino acids. The CDR3 region is CASSYLCGGRPPNTEAFF.

The chain combines TRBV30 with TRBJ2-7; 9 bases align to TRBD1. Trimming took 2 bases from V and 2 from J; bases not matched to a gene: 4. The germline V gene has CDR1 GTSNPN and CDR2 SVGIG (reference sequence). The CDR3 contains 14 residues. CDR3 in amino acids: CAWSKGQGAYEQYV. The DNA for the CDR3 is TGTGCCTGGAGTAAGGGACAGGGAGCCTACGAGCAGTACGTC.

This chain joins TRBV9 and TRBJ2-5; TRBD1 agrees at 8 bases. V lost 5 bases and J lost 2; bases outside the gene matches: 2. The germline gives CDR1 SGDLS, CDR2 YYNGEE. CDR3 length: 13 residues. CDR3: CASSRDRQETQYF. CDR3 nucleotide sequence: TGTGCCAGCAGTAGGGACAGGCAAGAGACCCAGTACTTC.

The J gene is TRBJ1-1, the V gene TRBV3-1 (or the pseudogene TRBV3-2), with no clear D. The CDR3 spans 17 residues. Germline assignment: CDR1 LGHDT and CDR2 YNNKEL (reference sequence). Trimming took 0 bases from V and 3 from J, leaving 17 bases between them. CDR3: CASSQDRTATGYTEAFF. In nucleotides, the CDR3 is TGTGCCAGCAGCCAAGATAGAACAGCCACCGGCTACACTGAAGCTTTCTTT.

CDR3 bases: TGCAGCGTAGGACAGGGAACCGGTTTGGGTGGCTACACCTTC. Translating gives CSVGQGTGLGGYTF. The gene calls are TRBV29-1 and TRBJ1-2; 8 positions match TRBD1. V shed 6 bases, J shed 7 bases, and the junction held 13 bases outside the gene matches. The CDR3 covers 14 residues. In germline, CDR1 is SQVTM, CDR2 ANQGSEA.

The genes are TRBV11-3 and TRBJ2-3; the D is unclear. The CDR3 totals 13 residues. The V end was cut by 5 bases, the J end by 6 bases, with 12 bases between. The germline V gene has CDR1 SGHNT and CDR2 YENEEA. Here the CDR3 reads CASSVKPVDTQYF. For the CDR3, the DNA is TGTGCCAGCAGCGTAAAGCCGGTGGATACGCAGTATTTT.

The rearrangement links TRBV25-1 to TRBJ2-1, with 8 bases aligning to TRBD2. The CDR3 extends over 15 amino acids. V was clipped by 1 base and J by 9 bases; unmatched bases: 8. Germline V CDR1 and CDR2: MGHDK, SYGVNS. The CDR3 spells CASSEWGGGPSEQFF. The CDR3 coding sequence is TGTGCCAGCAGTGAATGGGGCGGGGGGCCTAGTGAGCAGTTCTTC.

This chain links TRBV10-3 with TRBJ2-7; 10 positions match TRBD2. Germline V gene sequence: CDR1 ENHRY, CDR2 SYGVKD. The ends lost 5 bases at V and 3 bases at J; junction bases unmatched: 4. There are 14 residues in the CDR3. The CDR3 region has the DNA TGTGCCATCAGTCTAGCGGGGGAGATCTACGAGCAGTACGTC. Protein sequence: CAISLAGEIYEQYV.

The J gene is TRBJ2-3, the V gene TRBV2; 7 bases line up with TRBD2. Trimming removed 8 bases from V and 2 bases from J; junction bases left unmatched: 4. The CDR3 spans 13 residues. CDR1 is SNHLY, CDR2 FYNNEI, per germline. DNA for the CDR3: TGTGCCAGCGGGACTATAATCACAGATACGCAGTATTTT. Translating gives CASGTIITDTQYF.

This chain uses TRBV4-1 with TRBJ2-3; 9 nucleotides match TRBD1. Trimming removed 1 base from V and 3 bases from J; junction bases left unmatched: 8. The CDR3 is 17 residues long. Germline V gene sequence: CDR1 MGHRA, CDR2 YSYEKL. The CDR3, as DNA: TGCGCCAGCAGCCAAGGGGCAGGGACAGGGTTTACAGATACGCAGTATTTT. Residues: CASSQGAGTGFTDTQYF.

This clone was seen once. The chain carries TRBV11-2 and TRBJ2-1; 8 positions agree with TRBD2. CDR1 is SGHAT, CDR2 FQNNGV, per germline. The CDR3 covers 14 residues. The V gene end was trimmed by 0 bases and the J gene end by 8 bases; junction bases not matched to a gene: 3. For the CDR3, the DNA is TGTGCCAGCAGCTTAGAACGGGGGGGCTATGAGCAGTTCTTC. Translating gives CASSLERGGYEQFF.

The chain is built from TRBV27 and TRBJ1-2; D may be TRBD1 (6 bases). Germline lookup yields CDR1 MNHEY and CDR2 SMNVEV (reference sequence). The CDR3 length is 13 residues. Trimming cost V 1 base and J 7 bases, with 10 bases left between them. The CDR3 nucleotides read TGTGCCAGCAGTTTATTTGCAGGGGCTGGCTACACCTTC. Amino acids: CASSLFAGAGYTF.

Ten or more counts support this clone. V is TRBV10-3 and J is TRBJ1-6; possible D gene TRBD1, 5 bases. CDR1 and CDR2 from the germline V gene are ENHRY and SYGVKD. V was shortened by 2 bases and J by 12 bases, with 11 bases between the two germline ends. CDR3 length: 13 amino acids. For the CDR3, the DNA is TGTGCCATCAGTGAGAACTTAGGGGTACCCCTCCACTTT. Translating gives CAISENLGVPLHF.

This chain joins TRBV29-1 and TRBJ1-1; D not resolved. V was trimmed by 4 bases and J by 1 base, leaving 7 bases between them. This CDR3 contains 12 residues. Germline CDR1 is SQVTM and CDR2 is ANQGSEA. CDR3 in DNA: TGCAGCGTTGGTCCGTCGAACACTGAAGCTTTCTTT. Its translation: CSVGPSNTEAFF.

J is TRBJ1-6 and V is TRBV30; D is unresolved. Germline V CDR1 and CDR2: GTSNPN, SVGIG (reference sequence). The ends were cut back, 2 bases at V and 7 bases at J, with 15 bases in the middle. The CDR3 has 15 residues. The CDR3 spells CAWSLRKGGNSPLHF. The CDR3, as DNA: TGTGCCTGGAGTCTTCGGAAGGGAGGGAATTCACCCCTCCACTTT.

The chain combines TRBV15 with TRBJ2-1; 10 bases map to TRBD2. CDR1 is LNHNV and CDR2 is YYDKDF in the germline V gene (reference sequence). The CDR3 runs 16 residues. Losses at the gene ends were 1 base for V and 9 bases for J; bases not matched to a gene: 9. DNA of the CDR3: TGTGCCACCAGCAGAGCACTTAGCGGGGGGACTCCTGAGCAGTTCTTC. This codes for CATSRALSGGTPEQFF.

J is TRBJ2-1 and V is TRBV6-5; 11 bases are shared with TRBD2. The junction had 5 bases not matched to a gene; V was cut back by 7 bases and J by 3 bases. Germline values: CDR1 MNHEY, CDR2 SVGAGI. This CDR3 has 15 amino acids. Here the CDR3 DNA reads TGTGCCAGCACTCGACTAGCGGGACACTACAATGAGCAGTTCTTC. Translation gives CASTRLAGHYNEQFF.

This sequence joins TRBV9 and TRBJ2-3; 10 bases fit TRBD2. The V gene's germline CDR1 is SGDLS and CDR2 YYNGEE. This CDR3 region has 15 residues. V lost 4 bases, J lost 2 bases, and 4 bases stayed unmatched. The CDR3 bases are TGTGCCAGCAGCCTACTAGCGGGGCCCACAGATACGCAGTATTTT. This translates into CASSLLAGPTDTQYF.

The V gene is TRBV5-4, the J gene TRBJ2-3; 8 bases agree with TRBD2. Germline V gene sequence: CDR1 SGHNT, CDR2 YYREEE (reference sequence). The junction had 13 bases not matched to a gene; V was cut back by 7 bases and J by 6 bases. The CDR3 runs to 15 residues. CDR3 sequence: CASGEPRGGRDTQYF. The CDR3 DNA reads as TGTGCCAGCGGGGAACCACGGGGGGGCCGGGATACGCAGTATTTT.